A selection of T cell receptor beta chains follows, all from one sample in a study of OX40 agonist ivuxolimab in advanced cancers. Only in-frame clones appear in the TCRdb table, and some are missing; sequencing was by immunoSEQ multiplex PCR. The sample lists around 40,000 clones, 80% seen once, with over 3.5% in the top ten. The sample consisted of CD4+ or CD8+ T cells sorted from blood, taken in a trial of the OX40 agonist ivuxolimab. These receptors originate from an adult with an advanced solid tumor such as melanoma, head and neck, liver or kidney cancer. Both conserved end residues are part of each CDR3. The D gene is left open where the match is weak. Clone size is stated in some rows and not others, as once, few, many or a class when expanded.

v_gene	j_gene	len	d_gene	abundance	CDR3nt	CDR3aa
TRBV5-5	TRBJ1-2	12	-	-	TGTGCCAGCAGAACCTCATCTGGTGGCTACACCTTC	CASRTSSGGYTF
TRBV6-1	TRBJ2-5	15	-	-	TGTGCCAGCAGTGAATATTTGGGGGTCCAAGAGACCCAGTACTTC	CASSEYLGVQETQYF
TRBV11-3	TRBJ1-1	14	-	-	TGTGCCAGCAGCTTCACGGACAGTAACACTGAAGCTTTCTTT	CASSFTDSNTEAFF
TRBV11-1	TRBJ2-7	16	-	-	TGTGCCAGCAGCTTAGATCAGGGGTCCAACTCCTACGAGCAGTACTTC	CASSLDQGSNSYEQYF
TRBV4-3	TRBJ2-3	15	-	-	TGCGCCAGCAGCCAAGGCAGGGGTGGTACAGATACGCAGTATTTT	CASSQGRGGTDTQYF
TRBV9	TRBJ2-1	17	-	-	TGTGCCAGCAGCGTAGAGGGTAGCGCGAGCTCCTACAATGAGCAGTTCTTC	CASSVEGSASSYNEQFF
TRBV11-2	TRBJ1-1	17	-	-	TGTGCCAGCAGCTTATCCGCCTTGGTCGGAGGAAACACTGAAGCTTTCTTT	CASSLSALVGGNTEAFF
TRBV7-9	TRBJ1-1	17	TRBD1	few	TGTGCCAGCACCCCCACGATAGGGACAGCCAAGAACACTGAAGCTTTCTTT	CASTPTIGTAKNTEAFF
TRBV7-8	TRBJ2-1	13	-	-	TGTGCCAGCAGCTGGGCCCCGAGCGATGAGCAGTTCTTC	CASSWAPSDEQFF
TRBV7-2	TRBJ1-1	14	-	-	TGTGCCAGCAGCTTAAATTCCAGGGACACTGAAGCTTTCTTT	CASSLNSRDTEAFF
TRBV11-3	TRBJ2-1	18	-	-	TGTGCCAGCAGCTTTAGTAGGGGGAGGCAGGGATCCTACAATGAGCAGTTCTTC	CASSFSRGRQGSYNEQFF
TRBV28	TRBJ2-1	14	-	-	TGTGCCAGCGGGGGGAGACACTATTACAATGAGCAGTTCTTC	CASGGRHYYNEQFF
TRBV6-5	TRBJ1-1	14	-	-	TGTGCCAGCAGGAGAGATGGGCGGAACACTGAAGCTTTCTTT	CASRRDGRNTEAFF
TRBV5-6	TRBJ1-2	12	-	-	TGTGCCAGCAGCGCCAAGGGGGATGGCTACACCTTC	CASSAKGDGYTF
TRBV4-1	TRBJ2-4	20	TRBD1	-	TGCGCCAGCAGCCGCCTGCCGGGACAGGGGGCCAATCTAGCCAAAAACATTCAGTACTTC	CASSRLPGQGANLAKNIQYF
TRBV14	TRBJ2-3	11	-	once	TGTGCCAGCAGCCTACGATATACGCAGTATTTT	CASSLRYTQYF
TRBV2	TRBJ1-2	13	-	-	TGTGCCAGCAGTGTTAACAGAGACTATGGCTACACCTTC	CASSVNRDYGYTF
TRBV11-2	TRBJ1-1	15	-	-	TGTGCCAGCAGCTTACGAGGGCTGGCGAACACTGAAGCTTTCTTT	CASSLRGLANTEAFF
TRBV18	TRBJ2-2	12	-	once	TGTGCCAGCTCACCTCGTGGCGGGGAGCTGTTTTTT	CASSPRGGELFF
TRBV29-1	TRBJ1-1	13	-	-	TGCAGCGTTGAAGCCCTTCCCAACACTGAAGCTTTCTTT	CSVEALPNTEAFF
TRBV9	TRBJ2-6	14	-	-	TGTGCCAGCACCCTAGATGAGGGGGCCAACGTCCTGACTTTC	CASTLDEGANVLTF
TRBV6-5	TRBJ2-5	15	-	-	TGTGCCAGCAGGAGAAACAGGGACGGCACAGAGACCCAATACTTC	CASRRNRDGTETQYF
TRBV11-1	TRBJ1-6	14	-	-	TGTGCCAGCAGCCATGGACCGGGGGACTCACCCCTCCACTTT	CASSHGPGDSPLHF
TRBV19	TRBJ1-2	15	-	-	TGTGCCAGTAGTATGGAGGCAGCGAGTTTCTATGGCTACACCTTC	CASSMEAASFYGYTF
TRBV7-3	TRBJ2-3	13	-	-	TGTGCCAGCAGCTTTACTATAACAGATACGCAGTATTTT	CASSFTITDTQYF
TRBV7-6	TRBJ2-6	21	TRBD1	-	TGTGCCAGCAGCTTAGGTGCAGGGGGCGGCTCTTTTAGTTCTGGGGCCAACGTCCTGACTTTC	CASSLGAGGGSFSSGANVLTF
TRBV18	TRBJ2-7	15	TRBD1	-	TGTGCCAGCTCAGAAAACAGGGGGCGATTATACGAGCAGTACTTC	CASSENRGRLYEQYF
TRBV2	TRBJ2-5	16	TRBD2	-	TGTGCCAGCAGTGAAGGGGCTAGCGGGAGGAGAGAGACCCAGTACTTC	CASSEGASGRRETQYF
TRBV2	TRBJ2-2	16	TRBD2	-	TGTGCCAGCAGTGGGAGCGGGGGGGCGAGGACCGGGGAGCTGTTTTTT	CASSGSGGARTGELFF
TRBV29-1	TRBJ2-1	11	-	-	TGCAGCGGCTGGAGTTTAGGTGAGCAGTTCTTC	CSGWSLGEQFF
TRBV7-8	TRBJ1-6	14	-	few	TGTGCCAGCAGCTTAAGTAGGGTTGCTTCACCCCTCCACTTT	CASSLSRVASPLHF
TRBV5-1	TRBJ1-1	16	-	-	TGCGCCAGCAGCTTAGGCAGGGACTCCCTGAACACTGAAGCTTTCTTT	CASSLGRDSLNTEAFF
TRBV5-5	TRBJ2-5	15	-	-	TGTGCCAGCAGACAGGATTCTCCAATTCAAGAGACCCAGTACTTC	CASRQDSPIQETQYF
TRBV19	TRBJ2-5	15	TRBD2	-	TGTGCCAGTAGTCCCCTAGCGGGGGGCGGAGAGACCCAGTACTTC	CASSPLAGGGETQYF
TRBV7-7	TRBJ1-2	13	-	-	TGTGCCAGCAGCCCTATTCGGGGAGATGGCTACACCTTC	CASSPIRGDGYTF
TRBV6-6	TRBJ2-3	15	TRBD2	-	TGTGCCAGCAGTTATGGACTAGCGGGCACAGATACGCAGTATTTT	CASSYGLAGTDTQYF